The 29 T cell receptor beta chains presented below share a single source sample, sequenced in a study of cytomegalovirus exposure and HLA in healthy donors. Vbeta (60) and Jbeta (13) primers were used in the PCR. TCRdb's table, derived via immunoSEQ multiplex PCR, lists solely in-frame clones and lacks some. The sample contains 95,000 to 150,000 clones, 81% of which appear only once. Material: PBMCs. Every receptor here comes from a man in his late teens or twenties in good health and CMV-seronegative.

Only a few counts were recorded for this clone. The CDR3 region is CASTPRLAGGEQYF. The CDR3 coding sequence is TGTGCCAGCACCCCCCGGCTAGCGGGGGGGGAGCAGTACTTC. The J gene is TRBJ2-7, the V gene TRBV6-1; TRBD2 aligns across 12 bases. Germline-derived CDR1 and CDR2 are MNHNS and SASEGT. Trimming took 7 bases from V and 7 from J; bases not matched to a gene: 8. This CDR3 is 14 amino acids long.

The chain recombines TRBV9 with TRBJ2-2, with TRBD1 matching 10 bases. CDR3 length: 18 amino acids. Germline-derived CDR1 and CDR2 are SGDLS and YYNGEE. V shed 1 base, J shed 4 bases, and the junction held 10 bases outside the gene matches. The CDR3 region is CASSVKGTGVKGTGELFF. In nucleotides, the CDR3 is TGTGCCAGCAGCGTAAAGGGGACAGGGGTTAAGGGCACCGGGGAGCTGTTTTTT. Combining the CDR3 with reference TRBV9 and TRBJ2-2 gives the whole variable domain DSGVTQTPKHLITATGQRVTLRCSPRSGDLSVYWYQQSLDQGLQFLIQYYNGEERAKGNILERFSAQQFPDLHSELNLSSLELGDSALYFCASSVKGTGVKGTGELFFGEGSRLTVL.

The CDR3 DNA reads as TGTGCCAGCAGCTTAGGAGGGGGCGCCTCGGTGTCTTCGGCTTTCTTT. Translated, it gives CASSLGGGASVSSAFF. This chain joins TRBV7-9 and TRBJ1-1; 7 bases agree with TRBD1. Germline-derived CDR1 and CDR2 are SEHNR and FQNEAQ (reference sequence). V was clipped by 1 base and J by 11 bases; unmatched bases: 16. The CDR3 has 16 amino acids.

In the case of this clone: Compared with germline, one end of the junction differs, possibly owing to a read error. The genes are TRBV29-1 and TRBJ2-2, with 9 nucleotides matching TRBD1. Germline V gene data show CDR1 as SQVTM and CDR2 as ANQGSEA. This CDR3 contains 16 residues. The CDR3: CSVVGPGQGSTGELFF. The DNA of the CDR3 is TGCAGCGTTGTGGGTCCTGGACAGGGGAGCACCGGGGAGCTATTTTTT.

There are a few counts of this clone. The V call is TRBV29-1, the J call TRBJ1-1; D might be TRBD1 (5 bases). The CDR3 has 15 amino acids. The germline CDR1 and CDR2 sequences are SQVTM and ANQGSEA. Trimming removed 2 bases from V and 3 bases from J, with 16 bases in between. CDR3 region: CSVERWAGRYTEAFF. The CDR3 DNA sequence: TGCAGCGTTGAAAGGTGGGCAGGGCGGTACACTGAAGCTTTCTTT.

CDR3 residues: CASSTPLEEQYF. CDR3 DNA sequence: TGTGCCAGCAGCACCCCCCTGGAGGAGCAGTACTTC. V is TRBV5-6 and J is TRBJ2-7, with unresolved D. V gave up 4 bases and J gave up 7 bases, with 12 bases separating them. The CDR3 is 12 amino acids. Germline loops: CDR1 SGHDT, CDR2 YYEEEE.

V is TRBV4-1 and J is TRBJ1-1, with D uncertain. CDR1 is MGHRA, CDR2 YSYEKL, per germline. The CDR3 is made up of 15 amino acids. V lost 1 base and J 0 bases, leaving 9 bases between the germline ends. The chain's CDR3 is CASSQGADLNTEAFF. The CDR3 region has the DNA TGCGCCAGCAGCCAAGGGGCAGATTTGAACACTGAAGCTTTCTTT.

This clone was picked up one time. The chain has TRBV6-6 and TRBJ1-1; TRBD1 might be the D (6 bases). V was pared by 5 bases and J by 6 bases, with 10 bases between. This CDR3 has 12 amino acids. Germline loops: CDR1 MNHNY, CDR2 SVGAGI (reference sequence). CDR3: CASSKDRSEAFF. For the CDR3, the DNA is TGTGCCAGCAGTAAGGACAGATCTGAAGCTTTCTTT.

The chain links TRBV2 to TRBJ1-4; 11 bases agree with TRBD1. The CDR3 is 14 residues long. Germline CDR1 is SNHLY and CDR2 is FYNNEI. Trimming at V came to 7 bases and at J to 5 bases, leaving 3 bases not matched to a gene. The CDR3 loop reads CASTRDRGNEKLFF. The CDR3, as DNA: TGTGCCAGCACCAGGGACAGGGGGAATGAAAAACTGTTTTTT.

The chain combines TRBV19 with TRBJ1-5; maybe TRBD1 (6 bases). This CDR3 region has 15 residues. Between the trimmed V and J ends, which lost 5 bases and 2 bases, there was a span of 13 bases. The germline V gene encodes CDR1 LNHDA and CDR2 SQIVND (reference sequence). In nucleotides, the CDR3 is TGTGCCAGTAGTCCCCAGACAGGAGGCAATCAGCCCCAGCATTTT. Translated, it gives CASSPQTGGNQPQHF.

This chain connects TRBV6-5 to TRBJ2-7; 9 positions agree with TRBD2. CDR1 and CDR2 (germline): MNHEY, SVGAGI. V trimming: 10 bases; J trimming: 3 bases; junction bases outside the gene matches: 1. This CDR3 comprises 11 residues. CDR3: CATSGVYEQYF. For the CDR3, the DNA is TGTGCCACTAGCGGGGTCTACGAGCAGTACTTC.

V is TRBV29-1 and J is TRBJ1-1; 7 bases are shared with TRBD1. Trimming took 7 bases from V and 1 from J; bases not matched to a gene: 9. CDR1 and CDR2 from the germline V gene are SQVTM and ANQGSEA. This CDR3 contains 14 residues. CDR3 DNA sequence: TGCAGCGCCTACCGACAGGGTAGGAACACTGAAGCTTTCTTT. Amino acid sequence: CSAYRQGRNTEAFF.

Concerning this clone itself: The same CDR3 can be traced to other DNA sequences in this sample. The chain carries TRBV7-8 and TRBJ2-3; D uncertain. The V and J ends lost 5 bases and 4 bases respectively, with 13 bases between them. CDR1 SGHVS and CDR2 FQNEAQ come from the germline V gene. This CDR3 comprises 14 residues. The CDR3 DNA reads TGTGCCAGCAGCCCCGACCCCAGGTCAGATACGCAGTATTTT. It is translated as CASSPDPRSDTQYF.

V usage is TRBV5-4 and J usage is TRBJ2-1, with 11 positions matching TRBD2. Germline V CDR1 and CDR2: SGHNT, YYREEE (reference sequence). With 4 bases clipped from V and 1 base from J, the junction kept 4 bases outside the gene matches. The CDR3 has 16 residues. The CDR3 nucleotides are TGTGCCAGCAGCCCCGGACTAGCGGGTTCCTACAATGAGCAGTTCTTC. Its protein product is CASSPGLAGSYNEQFF.

Concerning this clone: Other DNA sequences of this sample code for an identical CDR3. J is TRBJ1-1 and V is TRBV19, with D maybe TRBD1 (5 bases). The CDR3 spans 14 residues. The germline gives CDR1 LNHDA, CDR2 SQIVND (reference sequence). Deletions cut 0 bases from V and 5 bases from J, with 10 bases between. The CDR3 DNA follows: TGTGCCAGTAGTATAGATCAGGGCTATACTGAAGCTTTCTTT. This codes for CASSIDQGYTEAFF.

The chain carries TRBV10-3 and TRBJ2-3, with 12 bases matching TRBD2. V shed 4 bases, J shed 2 bases, and the junction held 4 bases outside the gene matches. This CDR3 is 16 amino acids long. Germline lookup yields CDR1 ENHRY and CDR2 SYGVKD. DNA of the CDR3: TGTGCCATCAGTGGGACTAGCGGGGATAACACAGATACGCAGTATTTT. Translating it yields CAISGTSGDNTDTQYF.

V gene TRBV2 combines with J gene TRBJ1-6; no definite D call. This CDR3 region has 12 residues. Trimming removed 4 bases at V and 5 bases at J, with 3 bases between. The germline V gene encodes CDR1 SNHLY and CDR2 FYNNEI. The CDR3 nucleotides read TGTGCCAGCAGTGGCGATAATTCACCCCTCCACTTT. Translating it yields CASSGDNSPLHF.

This clone was recorded a few times. The chain is built from TRBV5-1 and TRBJ1-4; possibly TRBD1 for D (6 bases). V was pared by 3 bases and J by 0 bases, with 9 bases between. The length of the CDR3 is 15 residues. In germline, CDR1 is SGHRS, CDR2 YFSETQ. DNA of the CDR3: TGCGCCAGCAGCTCCGAGGGGGCAACTAATGAAAAACTGTTTTTT. It specifies CASSSEGATNEKLFF.

This chain joins TRBV7-8 and TRBJ1-1; D might be TRBD1 (5 bases). CDR3 size: 12 residues. Trimming cost V 4 bases and J 4 bases, with 7 bases left between them. The germline CDR1 and CDR2 sequences are SGHVS and FQNEAQ. In DNA, the CDR3 is TGTGCCAGCAGCTCCGGGGGCACTGAAGCTTTCTTT. It translates to CASSSGGTEAFF.

The chain combines TRBV5-4 with TRBJ1-2; 7 positions agree with TRBD1. J gave up 3 bases and V 3 bases, and 8 bases lay outside the gene matches. The CDR3 covers 15 residues. CDR1 is SGHNT and CDR2 is YYREEE in the germline V gene (reference sequence). CDR3 in DNA: TGTGCCAGCAGCTCTGCGGGACAGCTATACTATGGCTACACCTTC. Amino acid sequence: CASSSAGQLYYGYTF.

The V and J genes are TRBV29-1 and TRBJ2-5; TRBD1 might be the D (6 bases). The J call may be wrong; the DNA end is better matched by TRBJ2-7. Germline V gene data show CDR1 as SQVTM and CDR2 as ANQGSEA. The CDR3 has 15 residues. The CDR3 DNA is TGCAGCGTTGAAGATGAGAAAACAGGGAGATACGAGCAGTACTTC. It yields the protein CSVEDEKTGRYEQYF.

The J gene is TRBJ2-1, the V gene TRBV7-9; 11 bases fit TRBD2. CDR3 length: 16 amino acids. Germline V gene sequence: CDR1 SEHNR, CDR2 FQNEAQ (reference sequence). Trimming took 5 bases from V and 5 from J; bases not matched to a gene: 8. CDR3 sequence: CASSLIAGGRNNEQFF. As DNA, the CDR3 is TGTGCCAGCAGCCTAATAGCGGGGGGGCGGAACAATGAGCAGTTCTTC.

This rearrangement joins TRBV15 to TRBJ1-2; D not resolved. V was trimmed by 5 bases and J by 4 bases, leaving 8 bases between them. Germline V CDR1 and CDR2: LNHNV, YYDKDF (reference sequence). This CDR3 is built from 12 residues. The CDR3 reads CATSRNGYGYTF. The CDR3 nucleotides are TGTGCCACCAGCCGAAACGGCTATGGCTACACCTTC.

This clone was seen only a few times. The CDR3 loop reads CASSQVGVFEAFF. Here the CDR3 DNA reads TGTGCCAGCAGCCAAGTAGGGGTATTTGAAGCTTTCTTT. The chain joins TRBV4-2 to TRBJ1-1; TRBD1 is a possible D gene (5 bases). Germline V CDR1 and CDR2: LGHNA, YNFKEQ. There are 13 residues in the CDR3. Trimming cost V 1 base and J 7 bases, with 10 bases left between them.

The genes are TRBV18 and TRBJ2-7; 7 bases agree with TRBD1. V lost 6 bases to trimming and J lost 7 bases; unmatched junction nucleotides: 9. The V gene's germline CDR1 is KGHSH and CDR2 LQKENI. This CDR3 is 13 amino acids long. CDR3 coding DNA: TGTGCCAGCTCGCGACAGGGCGTAGTAGAGCAGTACTTC. Protein product: CASSRQGVVEQYF.

The rearrangement links TRBV5-5 to TRBJ1-3, with TRBD1 as a possible D gene (6 bases). The V gene's germline CDR1 is SGHKS and CDR2 YYEKEE (reference sequence). The CDR3 consists of 14 residues. V was pared by 3 bases and J by 3 bases, with 10 bases between. CDR3 amino acids: CASSSTGLGNTIYF. The CDR3 region has the DNA TGTGCCAGCAGCTCGACAGGACTTGGAAACACCATATATTTT.

This clone was counted between two and nine times. V usage is TRBV4-3 and J usage is TRBJ1-1, with unresolved D. V shed 2 bases and J shed 7 bases, with 14 bases lying between them. The CDR3 sequence is 14 residues long. Germline CDR1 reads LGHNA; CDR2 reads YSLEER. The CDR3 spells CASSQNLPSVEAFF. DNA of the CDR3: TGCGCCAGCAGCCAAAACCTTCCCAGCGTTGAAGCTTTCTTT.

Remarks on this clone: This sample also contains other DNA sequences that code for the same CDR3. V usage is TRBV29-1 and J usage is TRBJ2-7; weak D call: TRBD2 (6 bases). V dropped 6 bases and J dropped 2 bases, with 11 bases sitting between them. Germline V gene data show CDR1 as SQVTM and CDR2 as ANQGSEA. The CDR3 consists of 12 residues. CDR3 DNA: TGCAGCGTGGGGACGGGAGCCTACGAGCAGTACTTC. Encoded protein: CSVGTGAYEQYF.

The chain joins TRBV23-1 to TRBJ2-7; D gene ambiguous. TRBV23-1 is an ORF, with its function uncertain. V was trimmed by 6 bases and J by 5 bases, leaving 20 bases between them. The CDR3 is 15 residues long. CDR3 region: CASSQALKVIDEQYF. The DNA of the CDR3 is TGCGCCAGCAGCCAGGCGCTCAAAGTGATCGACGAGCAGTACTTC.